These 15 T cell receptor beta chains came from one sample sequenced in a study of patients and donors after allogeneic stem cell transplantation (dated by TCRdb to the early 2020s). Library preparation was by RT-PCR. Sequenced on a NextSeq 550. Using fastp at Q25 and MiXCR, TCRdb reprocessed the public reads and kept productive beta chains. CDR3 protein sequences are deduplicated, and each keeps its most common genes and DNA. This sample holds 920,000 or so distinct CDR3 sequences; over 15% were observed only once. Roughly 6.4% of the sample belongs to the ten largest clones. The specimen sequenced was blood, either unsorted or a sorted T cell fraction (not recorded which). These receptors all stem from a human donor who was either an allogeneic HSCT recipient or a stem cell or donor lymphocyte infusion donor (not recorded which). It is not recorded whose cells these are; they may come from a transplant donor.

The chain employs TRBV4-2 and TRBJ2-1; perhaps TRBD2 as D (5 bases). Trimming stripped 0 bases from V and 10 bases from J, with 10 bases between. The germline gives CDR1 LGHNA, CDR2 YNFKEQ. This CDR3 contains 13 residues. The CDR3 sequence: CASSQDRSGEQFF. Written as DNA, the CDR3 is TGTGCCAGCAGCCAAGATCGATCGGGAGAGCAGTTCTTC.

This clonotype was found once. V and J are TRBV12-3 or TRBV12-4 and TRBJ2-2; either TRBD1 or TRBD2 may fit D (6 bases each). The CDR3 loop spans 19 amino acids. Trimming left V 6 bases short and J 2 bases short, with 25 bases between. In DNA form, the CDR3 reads TGTGCCAGCAGCGATCGTTTTTTAGGGGGGAGCCTCAACACCGGGGAGCTGTTTTTT. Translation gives CASSDRFLGGSLNTGELFF.

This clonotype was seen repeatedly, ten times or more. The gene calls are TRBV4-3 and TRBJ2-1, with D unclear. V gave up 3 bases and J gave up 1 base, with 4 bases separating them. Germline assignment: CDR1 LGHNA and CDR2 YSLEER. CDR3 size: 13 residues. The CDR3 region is CASSQESYNEQFF. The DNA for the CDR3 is TGCGCCAGCAGCCAGGAATCCTACAATGAGCAGTTCTTC.

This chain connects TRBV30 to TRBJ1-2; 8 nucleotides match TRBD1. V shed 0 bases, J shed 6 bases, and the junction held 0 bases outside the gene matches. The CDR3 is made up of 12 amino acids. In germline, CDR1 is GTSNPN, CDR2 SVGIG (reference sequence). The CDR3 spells CAWSVQGDGYTF. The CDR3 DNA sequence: TGTGCCTGGAGTGTACAGGGGGATGGCTACACCTTC.

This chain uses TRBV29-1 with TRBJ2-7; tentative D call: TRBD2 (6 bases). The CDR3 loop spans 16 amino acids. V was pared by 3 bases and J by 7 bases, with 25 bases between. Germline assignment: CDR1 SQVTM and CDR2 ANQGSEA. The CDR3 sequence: CSVEGGLTANSREQYF. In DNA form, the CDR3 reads TGCAGCGTTGAGGGGGGATTGACAGCGAATAGCCGGGAGCAGTACTTC.

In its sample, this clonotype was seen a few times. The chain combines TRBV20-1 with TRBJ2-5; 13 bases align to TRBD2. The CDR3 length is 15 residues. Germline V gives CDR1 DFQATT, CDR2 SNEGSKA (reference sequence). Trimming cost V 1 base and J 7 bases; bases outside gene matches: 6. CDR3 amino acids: CSARALAGGPGTQYF. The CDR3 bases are TGCAGTGCTAGAGCACTAGCGGGAGGGCCGGGGACCCAGTACTTC.

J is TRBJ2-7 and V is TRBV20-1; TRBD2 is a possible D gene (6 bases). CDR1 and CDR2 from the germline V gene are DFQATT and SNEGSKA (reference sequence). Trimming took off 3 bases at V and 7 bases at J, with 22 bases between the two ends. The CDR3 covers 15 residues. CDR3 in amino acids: CSARTPRKARGEQYF. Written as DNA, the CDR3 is TGCAGTGCTAGGACCCCCCGCAAAGCTCGGGGGGAGCAGTACTTC.

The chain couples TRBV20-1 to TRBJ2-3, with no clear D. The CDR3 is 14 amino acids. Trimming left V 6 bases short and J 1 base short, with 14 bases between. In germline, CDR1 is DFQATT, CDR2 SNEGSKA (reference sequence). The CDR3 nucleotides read TGCAGTGCCCGCGTCGGTACCCGCACAGATACGCAGTATTTT. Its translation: CSARVGTRTDTQYF.

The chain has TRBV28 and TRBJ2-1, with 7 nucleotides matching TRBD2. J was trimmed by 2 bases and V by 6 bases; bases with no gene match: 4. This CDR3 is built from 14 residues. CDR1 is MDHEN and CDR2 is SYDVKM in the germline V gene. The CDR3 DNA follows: TGTGCCAGCAGATCGGGGGGTCCCTACAATGAGCAGTTCTTC. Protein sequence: CASRSGGPYNEQFF.

The CDR3 DNA sequence: TGCAGTGCTAGTTTGACAACCGGGTCCCAAAACATTCAGTACTTC. As protein: CSASLTTGSQNIQYF. The chain employs TRBV20-1 and TRBJ2-4; no reliable D call. The germline V gene has CDR1 DFQATT and CDR2 SNEGSKA (reference sequence). With 3 bases removed from V and 5 bases from J, the gap between germline ends came to 17 bases. The CDR3 is 15 residues long.

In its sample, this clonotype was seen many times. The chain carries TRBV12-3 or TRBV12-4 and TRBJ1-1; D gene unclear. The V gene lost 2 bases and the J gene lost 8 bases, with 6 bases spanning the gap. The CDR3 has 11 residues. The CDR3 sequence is CASSLTTEAFF. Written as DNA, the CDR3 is TGTGCCAGCAGTTTAACCACCGAAGCTTTCTTT.

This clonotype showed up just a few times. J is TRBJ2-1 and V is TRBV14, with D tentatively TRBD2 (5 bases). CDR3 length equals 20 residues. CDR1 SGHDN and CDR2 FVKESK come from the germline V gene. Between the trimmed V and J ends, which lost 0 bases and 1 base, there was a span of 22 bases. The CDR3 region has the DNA TGTGCCAGCAGCCAAGAACCGAGCGGAGCTTATACCATATCCTACAATGAGCAGTTCTTC. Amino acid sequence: CASSQEPSGAYTISYNEQFF.

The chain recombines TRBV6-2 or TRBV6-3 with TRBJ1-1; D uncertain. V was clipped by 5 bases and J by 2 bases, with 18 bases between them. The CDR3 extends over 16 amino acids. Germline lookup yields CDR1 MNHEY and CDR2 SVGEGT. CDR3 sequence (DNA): TGTGCCAGCAGTCTCCCCTGGGGAGGGAGAAACACTGAAGCTTTCTTT. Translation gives CASSLPWGGRNTEAFF.

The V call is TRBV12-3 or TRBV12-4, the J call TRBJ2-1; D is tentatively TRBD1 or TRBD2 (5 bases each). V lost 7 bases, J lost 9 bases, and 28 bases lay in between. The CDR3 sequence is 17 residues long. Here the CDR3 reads CASNSRPGPGQNSEQFF. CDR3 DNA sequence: TGTGCCAGCAACTCCCGACCGGGACCAGGACAAAACAGTGAGCAGTTCTTC.

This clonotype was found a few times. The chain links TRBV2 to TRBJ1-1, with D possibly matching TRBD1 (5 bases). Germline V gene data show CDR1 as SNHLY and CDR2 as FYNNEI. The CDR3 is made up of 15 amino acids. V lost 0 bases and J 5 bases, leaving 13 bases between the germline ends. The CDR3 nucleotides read TGTGCCAGCAGTGAAGCGCCGGGGCTCGGGACTGAAGCTTTCTTT. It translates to CASSEAPGLGTEAFF.